This T cell receptor beta chain was captured by sequencing in a study of T-cell reconstitution after alpha-beta-depleted transplantation in children (dated by TCRdb to the mid-2010s). With regard to the full study: T-cell immune reconstitution after TCRalphabeta/CD19-depleted allogeneic hematopoietic cell transplantation in children was quantitatively tracked in the study by means of TCR repertoire profiling. What the work shows at the level of the full study, not this receptor alone: Over the following months the frequencies of hyperexpanded clones went down, and after one year T-cell counts and TCRbeta diversity were mostly credited to newly produced T cells. The high TCRbeta diversity at day 60 in some patients was ascribed to recipient T cells and intrathymic progenitors that had survived conditioning. About two months after transplant, the apparently early recovery of alphabetaT-cell counts reportedly depended on just several hundred clones that had expanded rapidly and came from non-depleted graft cells.

The label giving this sample's treatment or condition can be read as: allogeneic hematopoietic cell transplantation with graft depleted of TCRalphabeta T cells and CD19 B cells. The transplant recipients were children given TCRalphabeta/CD19-depleted allogeneic hematopoietic cell grafts. V gives up 1 base and J gives up 4 bases, and the segment between their germline ends measures 11 bases. The CDR3 starts with the cysteine, ends with the phenylalanine, and has 15 residues. Only the CDR3 DNA stays, 45 bases, in frame from base 1. Library prep was done by PCR. The sequencing machine was an Illumina HiSeq 2500. To normalize quantification of the TCRbeta repertoire, the TCR libraries were built with molecular barcoding that relied on unique molecular identifiers. Clones were called with MiXCR by TCRdb after fastp trimmed the public reads at Q25, and only in-frame beta chains were retained. Rows are combined by CDR3 protein, so each entry shows the most common genes and DNA. The sample contains more than 200,000 distinct CDR3 sequences, roughly 24% of them found a single time. Over 2.5% of the sample lies in the top ten.

In this sample, this clonotype turned up many times. This clone's antigen is unknown. The sample holds no much larger clone one base away, and base qualities are not on file. Sample: PBMCs, taken before TCRalphabeta/CD19-depleted stem cell transplant. Here the chain combines TRBV12-3 or TRBV12-4 and TRBJ2-1; the D gene cannot be resolved reliably. The source of this sequence is a girl aged 2 to 9 with Fanconi anemia, due to receive a stem cell transplant. The CDR3 region reads CASSLGLVFYNEQFF. In nucleotides, the sequence is TGTGCCAGCAGTTTAGGGCTCGTATTTTACAATGAGCAGTTCTTC.